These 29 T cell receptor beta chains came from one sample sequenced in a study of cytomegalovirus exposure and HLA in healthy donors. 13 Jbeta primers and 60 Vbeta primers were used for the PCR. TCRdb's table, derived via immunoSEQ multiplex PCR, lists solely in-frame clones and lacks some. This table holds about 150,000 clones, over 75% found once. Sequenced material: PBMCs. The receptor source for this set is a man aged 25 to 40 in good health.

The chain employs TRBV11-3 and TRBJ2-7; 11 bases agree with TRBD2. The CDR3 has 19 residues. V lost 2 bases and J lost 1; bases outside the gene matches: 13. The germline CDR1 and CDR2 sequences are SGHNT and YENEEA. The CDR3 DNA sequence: TGTGCCAGCAGCTTATCGTTTATAGGCGCTAGCGGGAGGTCCTACGAGCAGTACTTC. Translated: CASSLSFIGASGRSYEQYF.

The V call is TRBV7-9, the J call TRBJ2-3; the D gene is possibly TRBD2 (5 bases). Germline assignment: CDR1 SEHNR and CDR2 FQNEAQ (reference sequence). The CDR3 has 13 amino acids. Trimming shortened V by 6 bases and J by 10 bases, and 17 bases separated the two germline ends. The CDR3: CASSRGVVPSQYF. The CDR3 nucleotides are TGTGCCAGCAGTCGGGGAGTGGTGCCCTCGCAGTATTTT.

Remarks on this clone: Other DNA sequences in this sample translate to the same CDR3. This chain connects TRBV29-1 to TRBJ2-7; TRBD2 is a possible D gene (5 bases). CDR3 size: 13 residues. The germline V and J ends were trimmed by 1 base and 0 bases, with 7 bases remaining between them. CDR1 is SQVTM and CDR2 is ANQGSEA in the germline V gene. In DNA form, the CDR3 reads TGCAGCGTTGAAGCGGGGAGCTCCTACGAGCAGTACTTC. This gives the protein CSVEAGSSYEQYF.

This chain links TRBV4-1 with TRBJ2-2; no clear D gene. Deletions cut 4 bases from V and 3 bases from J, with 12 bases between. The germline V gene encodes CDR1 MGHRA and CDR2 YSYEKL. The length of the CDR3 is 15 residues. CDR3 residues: CASSPMGYYTGELFF. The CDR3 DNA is TGCGCCAGCAGCCCTATGGGCTACTACACCGGGGAGCTGTTTTTT.

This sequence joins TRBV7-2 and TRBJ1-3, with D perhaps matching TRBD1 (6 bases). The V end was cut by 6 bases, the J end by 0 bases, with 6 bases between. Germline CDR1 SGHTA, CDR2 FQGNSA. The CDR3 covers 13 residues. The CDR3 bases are TGTGCCAGCAGACAGGGCTCTGGAAACACCATATATTTT. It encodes CASRQGSGNTIYF.

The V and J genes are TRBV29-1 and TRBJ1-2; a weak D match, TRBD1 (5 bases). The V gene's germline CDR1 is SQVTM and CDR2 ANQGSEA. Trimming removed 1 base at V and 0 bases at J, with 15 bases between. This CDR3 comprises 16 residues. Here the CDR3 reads CSVEGREGPANYGYTF. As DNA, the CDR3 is TGCAGCGTTGAAGGCAGGGAGGGTCCGGCTAACTATGGCTACACCTTC.

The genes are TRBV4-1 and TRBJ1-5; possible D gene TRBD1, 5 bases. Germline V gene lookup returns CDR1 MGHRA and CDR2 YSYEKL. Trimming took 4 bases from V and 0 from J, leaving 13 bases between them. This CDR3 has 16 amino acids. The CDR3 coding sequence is TGCGCCAGCAGCCTTCGAATGGGGGGTAGCAATCAGCCCCAGCATTTT. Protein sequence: CASSLRMGGSNQPQHF.

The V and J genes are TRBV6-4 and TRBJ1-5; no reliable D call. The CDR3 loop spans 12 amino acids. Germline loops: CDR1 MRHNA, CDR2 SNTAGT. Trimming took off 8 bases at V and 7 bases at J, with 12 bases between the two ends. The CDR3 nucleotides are TGTGCCAGCGCCACCTTTGGCCAGCCCCAGCATTTT. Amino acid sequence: CASATFGQPQHF.

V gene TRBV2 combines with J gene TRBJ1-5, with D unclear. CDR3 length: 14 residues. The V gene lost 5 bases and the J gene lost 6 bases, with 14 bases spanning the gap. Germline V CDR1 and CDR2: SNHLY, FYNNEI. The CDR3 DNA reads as TGTGCCAGCAGTCAGAACCCCCCGGGTCAGCCCCAGCATTTT. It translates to CASSQNPPGQPQHF.

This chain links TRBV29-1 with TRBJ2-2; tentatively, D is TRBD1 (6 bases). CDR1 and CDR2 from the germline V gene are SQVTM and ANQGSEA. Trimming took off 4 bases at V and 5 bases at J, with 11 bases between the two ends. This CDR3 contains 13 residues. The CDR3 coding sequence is TGCAGCGTTGGGACGACAGGAACCGGGGAGCTGTTTTTT. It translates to CSVGTTGTGELFF.

The CDR3 protein is CASQGGQGLGMGFIQYF. CDR3 nucleotides: TGTGCCAGCCAGGGCGGACAGGGATTGGGGATGGGATTCATTCAGTACTTC. This chain connects TRBV7-8 to TRBJ2-4; 8 bases map to TRBD1. The germline V gene encodes CDR1 SGHVS and CDR2 FQNEAQ. This CDR3 is 17 amino acids long. Losses at the gene ends were 8 bases for V and 9 bases for J; bases not matched to a gene: 21.

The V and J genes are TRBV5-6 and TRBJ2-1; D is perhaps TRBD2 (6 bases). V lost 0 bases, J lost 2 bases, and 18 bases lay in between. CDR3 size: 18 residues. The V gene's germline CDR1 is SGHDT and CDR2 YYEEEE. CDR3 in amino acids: CASSLAGAGRGPYNEQFF. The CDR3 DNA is TGTGCCAGCAGCTTGGCCGGCGCCGGGAGAGGTCCCTACAATGAGCAGTTCTTC.

CDR3 sequence: CASSWGDRTEAFF. Here the CDR3 DNA reads TGTGCCAGTAGTTGGGGGGACAGGACTGAAGCTTTCTTT. J is TRBJ1-1 and V is TRBV19, with 8 positions matching TRBD1. The CDR3 loop spans 13 amino acids. J gave up 5 bases and V 5 bases, and 4 bases lay outside the gene matches. CDR1 is LNHDA and CDR2 is SQIVND in the germline V gene (reference sequence).

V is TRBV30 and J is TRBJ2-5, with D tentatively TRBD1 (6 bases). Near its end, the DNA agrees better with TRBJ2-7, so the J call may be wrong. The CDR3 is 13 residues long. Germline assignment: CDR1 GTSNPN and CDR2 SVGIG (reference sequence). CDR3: CAWSTGNTYEQYF. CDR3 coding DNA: TGTGCCTGGAGCACAGGGAATACCTACGAGCAGTACTTC.

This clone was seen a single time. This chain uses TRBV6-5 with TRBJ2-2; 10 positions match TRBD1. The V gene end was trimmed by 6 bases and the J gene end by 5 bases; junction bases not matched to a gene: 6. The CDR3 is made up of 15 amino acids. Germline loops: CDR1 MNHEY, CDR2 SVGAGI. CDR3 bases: TGTGCCAGCAGCCGGGACAGGGGAGGGACCGGGGAGCTGTTTTTT. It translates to CASSRDRGGTGELFF.

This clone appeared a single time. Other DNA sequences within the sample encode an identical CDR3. The CDR3 loop reads CASSQASGQTYEQYF. The DNA for the CDR3 is TGCGCCAGCAGCCAAGCCAGCGGGCAAACCTACGAGCAGTACTTC. The chain recombines TRBV4-1 with TRBJ2-7, with D maybe TRBD2 (6 bases). The ends were cut back, 1 base at V and 2 bases at J, with 12 bases in the middle. There are 15 residues in the CDR3. Germline assignment: CDR1 MGHRA and CDR2 YSYEKL.

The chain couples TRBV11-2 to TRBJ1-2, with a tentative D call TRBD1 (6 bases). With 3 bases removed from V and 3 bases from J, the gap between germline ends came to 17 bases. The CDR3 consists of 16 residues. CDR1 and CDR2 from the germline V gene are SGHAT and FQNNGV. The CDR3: CASSLDPQGLDYGYTF. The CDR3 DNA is TGTGCCAGCAGCTTGGATCCTCAGGGGCTGGACTATGGCTACACCTTC.

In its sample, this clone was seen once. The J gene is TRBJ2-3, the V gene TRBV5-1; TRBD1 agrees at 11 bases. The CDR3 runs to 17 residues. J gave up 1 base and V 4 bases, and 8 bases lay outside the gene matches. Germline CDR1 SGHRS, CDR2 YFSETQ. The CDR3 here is CASSSKMDRGRTDTQYF. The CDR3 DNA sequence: TGCGCCAGCAGCAGCAAAATGGACAGGGGGCGCACAGATACGCAGTATTTT.

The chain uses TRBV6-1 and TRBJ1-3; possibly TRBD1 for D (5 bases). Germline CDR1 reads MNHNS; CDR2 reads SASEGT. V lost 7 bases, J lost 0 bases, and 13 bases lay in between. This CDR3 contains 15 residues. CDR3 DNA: TGTGCCAGCAACCGACAGACGAGCTCTGGAAACACCATATATTTT. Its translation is CASNRQTSSGNTIYF.

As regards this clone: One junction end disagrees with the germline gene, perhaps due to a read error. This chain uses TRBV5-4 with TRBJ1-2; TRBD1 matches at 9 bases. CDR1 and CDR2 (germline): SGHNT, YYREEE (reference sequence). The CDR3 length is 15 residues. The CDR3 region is CASSFPGTGNFGYTF. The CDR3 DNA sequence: TGTGCCAGCAGCTTTCCCGGGACAGGGAACTTTGGCTACACCTTC.

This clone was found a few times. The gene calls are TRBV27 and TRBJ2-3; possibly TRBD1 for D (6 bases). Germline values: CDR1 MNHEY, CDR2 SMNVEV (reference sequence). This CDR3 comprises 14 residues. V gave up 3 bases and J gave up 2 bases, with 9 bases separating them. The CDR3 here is CASSFQGTTDTQYF. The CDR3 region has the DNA TGTGCCAGCAGTTTCCAGGGGACCACAGATACGCAGTATTTT.

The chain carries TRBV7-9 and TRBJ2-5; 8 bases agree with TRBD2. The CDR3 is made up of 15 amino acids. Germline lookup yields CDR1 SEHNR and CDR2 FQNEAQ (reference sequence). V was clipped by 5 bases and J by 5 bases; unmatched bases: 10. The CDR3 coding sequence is TGTGCCAGCAGCCCCCAGCGGGAGACTTATGAGACCCAGTACTTC. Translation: CASSPQRETYETQYF.

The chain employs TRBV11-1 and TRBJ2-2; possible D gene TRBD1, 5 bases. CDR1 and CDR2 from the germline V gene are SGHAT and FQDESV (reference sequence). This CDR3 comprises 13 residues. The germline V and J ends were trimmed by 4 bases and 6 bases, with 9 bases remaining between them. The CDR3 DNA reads TGTGCCAGCAGCTCAGGGTCGGCCGGGGAGCTGTTTTTT. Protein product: CASSSGSAGELFF.

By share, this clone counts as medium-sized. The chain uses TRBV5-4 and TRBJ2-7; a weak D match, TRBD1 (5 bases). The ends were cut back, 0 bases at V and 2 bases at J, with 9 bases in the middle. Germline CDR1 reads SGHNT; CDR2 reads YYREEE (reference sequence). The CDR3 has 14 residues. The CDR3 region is CASSLEDTTYEQYF. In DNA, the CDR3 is TGTGCCAGCAGCTTGGAGGACACTACCTACGAGCAGTACTTC.

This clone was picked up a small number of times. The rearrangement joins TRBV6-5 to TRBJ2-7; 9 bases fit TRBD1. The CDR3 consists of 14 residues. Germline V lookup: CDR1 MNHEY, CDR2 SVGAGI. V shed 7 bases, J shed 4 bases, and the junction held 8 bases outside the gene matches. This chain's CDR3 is CASTDLDRGYEQYF. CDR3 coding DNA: TGTGCCAGCACCGACCTCGACAGGGGGTACGAGCAGTACTTC.

This chain's CDR3 is CATSRGGGSTQYF. DNA for the CDR3: TGTGCCACCAGCAGAGGGGGGGGGTCGACCCAGTACTTC. The V and J genes are TRBV15 and TRBJ2-5; TRBD2 matches 7 bases. With V trimmed by 1 base and J by 7 bases, 3 bases remained unmatched. The CDR3 runs 13 residues. Per germline, CDR1 LNHNV and CDR2 YYDKDF (reference sequence).

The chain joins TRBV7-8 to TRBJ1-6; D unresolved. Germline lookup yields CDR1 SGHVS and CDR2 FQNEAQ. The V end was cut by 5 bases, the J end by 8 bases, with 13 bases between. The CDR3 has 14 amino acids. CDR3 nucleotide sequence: TGTGCCAGCAGCCCAACCGGGAGGGATTCACCCCTCCACTTT. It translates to CASSPTGRDSPLHF.

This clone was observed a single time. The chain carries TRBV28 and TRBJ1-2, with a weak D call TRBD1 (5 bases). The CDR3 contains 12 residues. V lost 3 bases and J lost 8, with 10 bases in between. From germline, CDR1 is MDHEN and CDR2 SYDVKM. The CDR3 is CASSLWGDGYTF. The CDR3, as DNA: TGTGCCAGCAGTTTGTGGGGCGACGGCTACACCTTC.

CDR3 sequence: CASSFAVTGADNEQFF. The CDR3 DNA reads TGCGCCAGCAGCTTCGCGGTGACAGGGGCGGACAATGAGCAGTTCTTC. The chain combines TRBV5-1 with TRBJ2-1, with 8 bases lining up with TRBD1. The CDR3 has 16 amino acids. CDR1 and CDR2 from the germline V gene are SGHRS and YFSETQ. Trimming cost V 2 bases and J 5 bases; bases outside gene matches: 9.